A single sample gave rise to the 23 T cell receptor beta chains below, sequenced in a study of STAT3 mutations in large granular lymphocyte leukemia. Their antigen targets remain unknown. Overall study findings and caveats: At least one immunodominant TCR beta clonotype appeared in every T-cell large granular lymphocyte leukemia patient.

Produced via immunoSEQ multiplex PCR; TCRdb's table is partial and in-frame only. Of under 20,000 clones listed, around 90% are singletons. Sequenced sample: peripheral blood mononuclear cells. The receptors shown here come from a woman in her 50s with T-cell large granular lymphocyte leukemia. Some clones in this sample may be carry-over from other donors' samples.

This chain uses TRBV5-6 with TRBJ2-5, with TRBD1 as a possible D gene (5 bases). CDR1 is SGHDT, CDR2 YYEEEE, per germline. Trimming pared 2 bases from V and 1 base from J, leaving 9 bases between. The CDR3 totals 14 residues. The CDR3 protein is CASSFRQPQETQYF. CDR3 nucleotide sequence: TGTGCCAGCAGCTTTCGACAGCCCCAAGAGACCCAGTACTTC.

This sequence joins TRBV28 and TRBJ2-7; either TRBD1 or TRBD2 may fit D (5 bases each). Germline assignment: CDR1 MDHEN and CDR2 SYDVKM. Trimming left V 5 bases short and J 0 bases short, with 11 bases between. CDR3 length equals 14 residues. The CDR3 protein is CASSPLGTSYEQYF. The CDR3 DNA is TGTGCCAGCAGTCCCCTAGGGACCTCCTACGAGCAGTACTTC. The full variable domain, its missing parts supplied by reference TRBV28 and TRBJ2-7, is DVKVTQSSRYLVKRTGEKVFLECVQDMDHENMFWYRQDPGLGLRLIYFSYDVKMKEKGDIPEGYSVSREKKERFSLILESASTNQTSMYLCASSPLGTSYEQYFGPGTRLTVT.

This chain connects TRBV13 to TRBJ2-3; D remains unclear. The germline gives CDR1 PRHDT, CDR2 FYEKMQ (reference sequence). V was cut by 5 bases and J by 2 bases, with 29 bases left in between. The CDR3 is 20 residues long. The CDR3 nucleotides read TGTGCCAGCAGCAACCTAGGACGTATGGAGACTGGATCTGACACAGATACGCAGTATTTT. Protein product: CASSNLGRMETGSDTDTQYF. Filled out from reference TRBV13 and TRBJ2-3, the complete variable domain reads AAGVIQSPRHLIKEKRETATLKCYPIPRHDTVYWYQQGPGQDPQFLISFYEKMQSDKGSIPDRFSAQQFSDYHSELNMSSLELGDSALYFCASSNLGRMETGSDTDTQYFGPGTRLTVL.

The CDR3 sequence: CASSVGQLYGYTF. CDR3 coding DNA: TGTGCCAGCAGCGTGGGGCAGTTGTATGGCTACACCTTC. The chain recombines TRBV13 with TRBJ1-2, with a possible D match to TRBD1 (5 bases). Germline V lookup: CDR1 PRHDT, CDR2 FYEKMQ (reference sequence). CDR3 length: 13 residues. V was clipped by 5 bases and J by 5 bases, with 12 bases between them.

The chain carries TRBV11-2 and TRBJ1-4; D remains ambiguous. The V gene's germline CDR1 is SGHAT and CDR2 FQNNGV. This CDR3 region has 13 residues. The V gene lost 5 bases and the J gene lost 5 bases, with 9 bases spanning the gap. For the CDR3, the DNA is TGTGCCAGCAGCCCCGGAACCAATGAAAAACTGTTTTTT. Protein product: CASSPGTNEKLFF.

This clone was counted a few times. The genes are TRBV7-3 and TRBJ2-7; D is possibly TRBD2 (6 bases). This CDR3 has 14 residues. The germline gives CDR1 SGHTA, CDR2 FQGTGA. V gave up 2 bases and J gave up 2 bases, with 10 bases separating them. The CDR3 loop is CASSLGGSPYEQYF. CDR3 bases: TGTGCCAGCAGCTTAGGAGGGAGCCCCTACGAGCAGTACTTC.

The J gene is TRBJ1-5, the V gene TRBV28; D is possibly TRBD1 (5 bases). Germline V gene data show CDR1 as MDHEN and CDR2 as SYDVKM. V lost 10 bases, J lost 0 bases, and 13 bases lay in between. This CDR3 comprises 14 residues. The CDR3: CATSTEYSNQPQHF. In DNA form, the CDR3 reads TGTGCCACCTCGACAGAATATAGCAATCAGCCCCAGCATTTT.

This chain uses TRBV27 with TRBJ2-3; no reliable D call. The germline gives CDR1 MNHEY, CDR2 SMNVEV (reference sequence). The CDR3 has 15 residues. V was cut by 3 bases and J by 1 base, with 11 bases left in between. The CDR3 sequence: CASSLGYVGTDTQYF. CDR3 in DNA: TGTGCCAGCAGTTTGGGTTACGTCGGCACAGATACGCAGTATTTT.

The J gene is TRBJ1-3, the V gene TRBV5-4, with TRBD1 matching over 7 bases. The germline CDR1 and CDR2 sequences are SGHNT and YYREEE (reference sequence). Trimming took 4 bases from V and 2 from J; bases not matched to a gene: 6. The CDR3 extends over 15 amino acids. The CDR3 coding sequence is TGTGCCAGCAGCGTAACGACAGGGACTGGAAACACCATATATTTT. It specifies CASSVTTGTGNTIYF.

The chain joins TRBV30 to TRBJ2-7; 10 nucleotides match TRBD2. The CDR3 sequence is 17 residues long. Trimming removed 0 bases from V and 4 bases from J; junction bases left unmatched: 12. In germline, CDR1 is GTSNPN, CDR2 SVGIG (reference sequence). The CDR3 DNA reads TGTGCCTGGAGTGTAAGTTTTTGGGCTAGCGGGAGTTACGAGCAGTACTTC. Its protein product is CAWSVSFWASGSYEQYF.

The gene calls are TRBV19 and TRBJ2-1; 8 positions agree with TRBD2. The junction had 22 bases not matched to a gene; V was cut back by 3 bases and J by 6 bases. Germline CDR1 LNHDA, CDR2 SQIVND (reference sequence). This CDR3 has 20 residues. CDR3 loop: CASSINRPGGGRTHRNEQFF. CDR3 bases: TGTGCCAGTAGTATTAACCGTCCGGGGGGCGGGAGGACTCACCGCAATGAGCAGTTCTTC.

The J gene is TRBJ1-1, the V gene TRBV5-1; 9 bases map to TRBD1. In germline, CDR1 is SGHRS, CDR2 YFSETQ. This CDR3 has 17 residues. V lost 4 bases and J lost 0; bases outside the gene matches: 10. The CDR3 reads CASSHETGGPLNTEAFF. The DNA of the CDR3 is TGCGCCAGCAGCCACGAGACAGGGGGACCACTGAACACTGAAGCTTTCTTT.

The CDR3 sequence: CASSLDRGNQPQHF. The CDR3 coding sequence is TGTGCCAGCAGCTTAGACAGGGGCAATCAGCCCCAGCATTTT. The chain couples TRBV7-8 to TRBJ1-5, with D maybe TRBD1 (6 bases). Germline values: CDR1 SGHVS, CDR2 FQNEAQ. Trimming removed 1 base at V and 2 bases at J, with 6 bases between. The CDR3 runs to 14 residues.

V is TRBV6-6 and J is TRBJ2-7; D is ambiguous. V lost 2 bases to trimming and J lost 4 bases, with 6 bases between them. There are 12 residues in the CDR3. Germline CDR1 MNHNY, CDR2 SVGAGI (reference sequence). The CDR3 sequence: CASSYESYEQYF. DNA for the CDR3: TGTGCCAGCAGTTACGAGTCGTACGAGCAGTACTTC.

The chain joins TRBV4-3 to TRBJ1-1; no definite D call. Trimming stripped 3 bases from V and 0 bases from J, with 11 bases between. Germline-derived CDR1 and CDR2 are LGHNA and YSLEER. The CDR3 loop spans 15 amino acids. The CDR3 DNA follows: TGCGCCAGCAGCCACCGCAGGACGATGAACACTGAAGCTTTCTTT. Its translation is CASSHRRTMNTEAFF.

V is TRBV4-3 and J is TRBJ2-1; TRBD2 agrees at 9 bases. The V segment lost 0 bases and the J segment 4 bases; nucleotides outside the gene matches: 4. The CDR3 has 16 residues. Germline lookup yields CDR1 LGHNA and CDR2 YSLEER. Here the CDR3 DNA reads TGCGCCAGCAGCCAAGAGCCGACTAGCGGTTACAATGAGCAGTTCTTC. Its translation: CASSQEPTSGYNEQFF.

V usage is TRBV6-1 and J usage is TRBJ2-1, with D uncertain. The germline V and J ends were trimmed by 10 bases and 3 bases, with 13 bases remaining between them. The CDR3 runs to 13 residues. Germline assignment: CDR1 MNHNS and CDR2 SASEGT. The CDR3 protein is CATTLRLYNEQFF. CDR3 DNA sequence: TGTGCCACCACCTTGCGTCTCTACAATGAGCAGTTCTTC.

This chain uses TRBV18 with TRBJ2-7; no clear D gene. The CDR3 contains 14 residues. Germline CDR1 and CDR2: KGHSH and LQKENI. Deletions cut 4 bases from V and 4 bases from J, with 14 bases between. The CDR3 DNA follows: TGTGCCAGCTCACTCACGGCCGGTAGATACGAGCAGTACTTC. This sequence encodes CASSLTAGRYEQYF.

The chain links TRBV7-2 to TRBJ2-5; D perhaps matches TRBD2 (6 bases). CDR1 is SGHTA, CDR2 FQGNSA, per germline. The V gene lost 5 bases and the J gene lost 5 bases, with 12 bases spanning the gap. The CDR3 contains 13 residues. CDR3 bases: TGTGCCAGCAGCCGCGGAGGGGTGGAGACCCAGTACTTC. It codes for CASSRGGVETQYF. Filled out from reference TRBV7-2 and TRBJ2-5, the complete variable domain reads GAGVSQSPSNKVTEKGKDVELRCDPISGHTALYWYRQSLGQGLEFLIYFQGNSAPDKSGLPSDRFSAERTGGSVSTLTIQRTQQEDSAVYLCASSRGGVETQYFGPGTRLLVL.

This clone has a single count. The J gene is TRBJ2-7, the V gene TRBV27, with TRBD2 identical over 7 bases. This CDR3 region has 17 residues. Germline assignment: CDR1 MNHEY and CDR2 SMNVEV (reference sequence). The V gene end was trimmed by 0 bases and the J gene end by 7 bases; junction bases not matched to a gene: 15. CDR3 residues: CASSLSLPVEGLSEQYF. The DNA of the CDR3 is TGTGCCAGCAGTTTATCCCTCCCCGTGGAGGGACTATCGGAGCAGTACTTC.

This clone was counted only a few times. The junction departs from germline at one end; a sequencing error may be responsible. V is TRBV4-1 and J is TRBJ2-7, with 8 positions matching TRBD2. The germline gives CDR1 MGHRA, CDR2 YSYEKL. The CDR3 consists of 12 residues. DNA of the CDR3: TGCGCCAGCAGCCACGAGGTCCAGCGGGAGTTCTTC. It yields the protein CASSHEVQREFF.

The V call is TRBV30, the J call TRBJ2-7; possibly TRBD1 for D (5 bases). Germline CDR1 reads GTSNPN; CDR2 reads SVGIG (reference sequence). V dropped 3 bases and J dropped 6 bases, with 18 bases sitting between them. This CDR3 spans 14 amino acids. Here the CDR3 reads CAWRALSGTGEQYF. The CDR3 DNA reads TGTGCCTGGAGGGCGCTTTCGGGTACAGGCGAGCAGTACTTC.

CDR3 amino acids: CASSSRPGLAGAPGELFF. The CDR3 DNA reads TGTGCCAGCAGCTCGAGACCGGGACTAGCGGGCGCCCCCGGGGAGCTGTTTTTT. The chain couples TRBV7-2 to TRBJ2-2; 12 nucleotides agree with TRBD2. V dropped 4 bases and J dropped 6; count of bases not matched to a gene: 12. The CDR3 sequence is 18 residues long. CDR1 and CDR2 (germline): SGHTA, FQGNSA.